Shown below are 23 T cell receptor beta chains from a single sample sequenced in a study of siplizumab effects on memory and regulatory T cells. Assay used: immunoSEQ multiplex PCR; TCRdb lists only in-frame clones, some missing. This sample has tens of thousands of clones, with roughly 88% found just once. Sequencing input: Tregs sorted from blood. These receptors all stem from a human donor in good health.

This clone was counted between two and nine times. CDR3 DNA sequence: TGCAGTGCTCCGTACTATTCCGAAGCTTTCTTT. Residues: CSAPYYSEAFF. This sequence joins TRBV20-1 and TRBJ1-1, with unresolved D. Looked up from germline, CDR1 is DFQATT and CDR2 is SNEGSKA (reference sequence). The CDR3 is made up of 11 amino acids. Trimming took off 5 bases at V and 8 bases at J, with 12 bases between the two ends.

The chain carries TRBV6-5 and TRBJ2-7; 7 bases match TRBD1. CDR3 size: 15 residues. Germline assignment: CDR1 MNHEY and CDR2 SVGAGI. The V gene end was trimmed by 5 bases and the J gene end by 2 bases; junction bases not matched to a gene: 9. CDR3: CASSPSLQGPYEQYF. The CDR3 DNA sequence: TGTGCCAGCAGTCCTAGCCTACAGGGGCCCTACGAGCAGTACTTC.

The chain carries TRBV9 and TRBJ2-1; D is perhaps TRBD2 (5 bases). Germline values: CDR1 SGDLS, CDR2 YYNGEE. Trimming took off 5 bases at V and 6 bases at J, with 9 bases between the two ends. The CDR3 is 12 amino acids. The CDR3, as DNA: TGTGCCAGCAGGGGGAGCGTCAATGAGCAGTTCTTC. Its protein product is CASRGSVNEQFF.

This clone was picked up a small number of times. J is TRBJ2-7 and V is TRBV29-1; possible D gene TRBD1, 6 bases. V was pared by 6 bases and J by 7 bases, with 16 bases between. Looked up from germline, CDR1 is SQVTM and CDR2 is ANQGSEA. This CDR3 is 12 amino acids long. This chain's CDR3 is CSVRDNNREQYF. CDR3 DNA sequence: TGCAGCGTCCGGGACAACAATCGGGAGCAGTACTTC.

This rearrangement joins TRBV6-1 to TRBJ2-7, with 7 nucleotides matching TRBD1. V dropped 7 bases and J dropped 2; count of bases not matched to a gene: 11. Germline CDR1 MNHNS, CDR2 SASEGT. The CDR3 sequence is 15 residues long. The CDR3 DNA follows: TGTGCCAGCAACAGCTTCAATCAGGGGGCCTACGAGCAGTACTTC. Its translation is CASNSFNQGAYEQYF.

The gene calls are TRBV5-1 and TRBJ2-7, with 9 bases identical to TRBD1. The J segment lost 5 bases and the V segment lost 0 bases, leaving 6 bases of the junction unmatched. This CDR3 has 15 amino acids. Germline lookup yields CDR1 SGHRS and CDR2 YFSETQ. In DNA form, the CDR3 reads TGCGCCAGCAGCTTGGGCTACAGGGGGCTGAACGAGCAGTACTTC. Protein product: CASSLGYRGLNEQYF. The full variable domain, in which reference TRBV5-1 and TRBJ2-7 provide the parts outside the CDR3, is KAGVTQTPRYLIKTRGQQVTLSCSPISGHRSVSWYQQTPGQGLQFLFEYFSETQRNKGNFPGRFSGRQFSNSRSEMNVSTLELGDSALYLCASSLGYRGLNEQYFGPGTRLTVT.

The chain links TRBV5-8 to TRBJ2-6, with D perhaps TRBD1 (5 bases). The germline V and J ends were trimmed by 3 bases and 0 bases, with 7 bases remaining between them. CDR1 is SGHTS and CDR2 is YDEGEE in the germline V gene. CDR3 size: 15 residues. CDR3 sequence (DNA): TGTGCCAGCAGCTCAACAGGCTCTGGGGCCAACGTCCTGACTTTC. Translating gives CASSSTGSGANVLTF.

The CDR3 DNA follows: TGTGCCAGCAGTTTCCGGGATTACGAGCAGTACTTC. Residues: CASSFRDYEQYF. The gene calls are TRBV28 and TRBJ2-5; a possible D gene is TRBD2 (5 bases). The J call is in doubt because the DNA end fits TRBJ2-7 better. CDR3 length: 12 residues. Germline V CDR1 and CDR2: MDHEN, SYDVKM.

CDR3 in amino acids: CASSTGTGFNEQFF. Written as DNA, the CDR3 is TGTGCCAGTAGCACCGGGACAGGGTTCAATGAGCAGTTCTTC. J is TRBJ2-1 and V is TRBV19; TRBD1 agrees at 9 bases. The CDR3 is 14 residues long. The germline CDR1 and CDR2 sequences are LNHDA and SQIVND (reference sequence). Trimming removed 6 bases from V and 6 bases from J; junction bases left unmatched: 6.

V is TRBV28 and J is TRBJ2-1; D gene ambiguous. The germline V gene has CDR1 MDHEN and CDR2 SYDVKM. There are 13 residues in the CDR3. V lost 3 bases to trimming and J lost 9 bases, with 12 bases between them. The CDR3 coding sequence is TGTGCCAGCAGTTTCGGTACACAAACTGAGCAGTTCTTC. It translates to CASSFGTQTEQFF.

The V and J genes are TRBV19 and TRBJ2-7; 7 bases are a match to TRBD1. V trimming: 4 bases; J trimming: 0 bases; junction bases outside the gene matches: 3. The germline gives CDR1 LNHDA, CDR2 SQIVND (reference sequence). The length of the CDR3 is 14 residues. In DNA, the CDR3 is TGTGCCAGTAGTACAGGGACAGTCTCCTACGAGCAGTACTTC. Translated: CASSTGTVSYEQYF.

The chain has TRBV7-2 and TRBJ2-7; TRBD2 aligns across 7 bases. The length of the CDR3 is 17 residues. Germline V lookup: CDR1 SGHTA, CDR2 FQGNSA. The V and J ends lost 5 bases and 3 bases, in that order; junction bases with no gene match: 16. As DNA, the CDR3 is TGTGCCAGCAGCCGTCCTAGCGGCAGTGGAGGGGTCTACGAGCAGTACTTC. Translating gives CASSRPSGSGGVYEQYF.

The chain links TRBV5-1 to TRBJ1-6; D remains ambiguous. V gave up 4 bases and J gave up 8 bases, with 13 bases separating them. Germline V gives CDR1 SGHRS, CDR2 YFSETQ. CDR3 length: 14 residues. CDR3: CASSTLGWDSPLHF. CDR3 DNA: TGCGCCAGCAGCACCCTGGGGTGGGATTCACCCCTCCACTTT. Supplemented by reference TRBV5-1 and TRBJ1-6, the full variable domain reads KAGVTQTPRYLIKTRGQQVTLSCSPISGHRSVSWYQQTPGQGLQFLFEYFSETQRNKGNFPGRFSGRQFSNSRSEMNVSTLELGDSALYLCASSTLGWDSPLHFGNGTRLTVT.

Only one count was recorded for this clone. The chain is built from TRBV12-5 and TRBJ2-7; tentatively, D is TRBD1 (6 bases). The germline V and J ends were trimmed by 6 bases and 2 bases, with 14 bases remaining between them. The CDR3 spans 14 residues. Germline V gene lookup returns CDR1 LGHNT and CDR2 FRNRAP. The CDR3, as DNA: TGTGCTAGTGGCCATACCGGGACACCCTACGAGCAGTACTTC. Its translation: CASGHTGTPYEQYF.

This clone occurred once. The chain links TRBV4-1 to TRBJ2-1, with D possibly matching TRBD1 (5 bases). V was clipped by 0 bases and J by 0 bases, with 9 bases between them. Germline V lookup: CDR1 MGHRA, CDR2 YSYEKL. The CDR3 totals 16 residues. The CDR3 reads CASSQETALSYNEQFF. The CDR3, as DNA: TGCGCCAGCAGCCAAGAGACAGCCCTCTCCTACAATGAGCAGTTCTTC.

CDR3 amino acids: CASRRGRTNTGELFF. The CDR3 DNA reads as TGTGCCAGCAGGAGGGGCAGGACGAACACCGGGGAGCTGTTTTTT. The chain has TRBV7-9 and TRBJ2-2, with D possibly called TRBD1 or TRBD2 (5 bases each). The CDR3 is made up of 15 amino acids. Germline loops: CDR1 SEHNR, CDR2 FQNEAQ (reference sequence). V dropped 6 bases and J dropped 0 bases, with 11 bases sitting between them.

This sequence joins TRBV5-1 and TRBJ2-1; D is undetermined. Deletions cut 0 bases from V and 7 bases from J, with 5 bases between. Germline CDR1 and CDR2: SGHRS and YFSETQ. CDR3 size: 12 residues. The DNA for the CDR3 is TGCGCCAGCAGCTTGGAGGCGAATGAGCAGTTCTTC. Its protein product is CASSLEANEQFF.

The rearrangement uses TRBV6-1 and TRBJ1-3; no firm D call. Germline CDR1 MNHNS, CDR2 SASEGT. The germline V and J ends were trimmed by 6 bases and 9 bases, with 15 bases remaining between them. The CDR3 has 13 amino acids. The chain's CDR3 is CASRGAVSATIYF. Written as DNA, the CDR3 is TGTGCCAGCAGAGGAGCGGTTTCTGCCACCATATATTTT.

The chain has TRBV10-2 and TRBJ1-2; D unresolved. V lost 3 bases and J lost 8, with 13 bases in between. Germline V CDR1 and CDR2: WSHSY, SAAADI. CDR3 length: 13 residues. Here the CDR3 reads CASSDGPGFGYTF. For the CDR3, the DNA is TGCGCCAGCAGTGACGGGCCGGGGTTCGGCTACACCTTC.

The chain has TRBV19 and TRBJ1-2, with D possibly being TRBD1 (5 bases). Germline values: CDR1 LNHDA, CDR2 SQIVND (reference sequence). Trimming shortened V by 0 bases and J by 3 bases, and 8 bases separated the two germline ends. The CDR3 runs to 14 residues. CDR3 nucleotide sequence: TGTGCCAGTAGTATAGAGTCAGGGTACTATGGCTACACCTTC. Translation: CASSIESGYYGYTF.

The chain combines TRBV6-5 with TRBJ2-1; weak D call: TRBD1 (5 bases). CDR1 is MNHEY and CDR2 is SVGAGI in the germline V gene. With 2 bases removed from V and 3 bases from J, the gap between germline ends came to 8 bases. The CDR3 is 14 residues long. The CDR3 DNA sequence: TGTGCCAGCAGTTACGGCGACAGCTACAATGAGCAGTTCTTC. Its translation is CASSYGDSYNEQFF.

The chain couples TRBV6-1 to TRBJ2-3, with 7 bases fitting TRBD1. The length of the CDR3 is 15 residues. Germline V gene lookup returns CDR1 MNHNS and CDR2 SASEGT. Trimming cost V 3 bases and J 0 bases; bases outside gene matches: 3. CDR3 sequence (DNA): TGTGCCAGCAGTGACGGGGACAGTAGCACAGATACGCAGTATTTT. This translates into CASSDGDSSTDTQYF.

The genes are TRBV2 and TRBJ2-1; TRBD1 is a possible D gene (5 bases). V was trimmed by 6 bases and J by 7 bases, leaving 10 bases between them. The germline V gene has CDR1 SNHLY and CDR2 FYNNEI. CDR3 length equals 12 residues. The CDR3 is CASRKQANEQFF. The CDR3 region has the DNA TGTGCCAGCAGAAAACAGGCTAATGAGCAGTTCTTC.